The rows below give T cell receptor beta chains drawn from one sample of a study of T cell responses to AZD1222 COVID-19 vaccine. Produced via immunoSEQ multiplex PCR; TCRdb's table is partial and in-frame only. The sample contains about 150,000 clones, approximately 90% of which appear only once. The sequencing used peripheral blood, collected on day 0 of AZD1222 vaccination. Receptors were obtained from an adult in good health. Each CDR3 is given with its conserved first and last residue. A D gene is named only where the DNA matches it firmly. Clone size, where shown, is once, few, many, or a class for clones that have expanded.

>TRBD1|TRBV9|TRBJ1-2|few
TGTGCCAGCAGCGTAGATAGTCGGCGGACAGGGGTTAACTATGGCTACACCTTC
CASSVDSRRTGVNYGYTF
>-|TRBV13|TRBJ1-1|once
TGTGCCAGCAGCTATGGGCCGCCCACTGAAGCTTTCTTT
CASSYGPPTEAFF
>-|TRBV5-1|TRBJ2-6|-
TGCGCCAGCAGCTTTTCCCGCATGCTTCGGGAAGACTCTGGGGCCAACGTCCTGACTTTC
CASSFSRMLREDSGANVLTF
>TRBD1|TRBV15|TRBJ1-1|-
TGTGCCACCAGCAGAGAGAGTGGGACAGGGAGTGCTGAAGCTTTCTTT
CATSRESGTGSAEAFF
>TRBD2|TRBV6-2/TRBV6-3|TRBJ2-5|once
TGTGCCAGCAGTTACGTGACGCGGGGGGAGACCCAGTACTTC
CASSYVTRGETQYF
>TRBD1|TRBV5-8|TRBJ1-1|-
TGTGCCAGCAGACAACAGGGGAATGCTGAAGCTTTCTTT
CASRQQGNAEAFF
>-|TRBV6-5|TRBJ1-2|-
TGTGCCAGCAGTTACTCGGGACTGACCTATGGCTACACCTTC
CASSYSGLTYGYTF
>TRBD1|TRBV4-2|TRBJ1-2|-
TGTGCCAGCAGCCAAGCCCTTACAGGGGGCGAAGGGGATGGCTACACCTTC
CASSQALTGGEGDGYTF
>-|TRBV12-3/TRBV12-4|TRBJ1-1|-
TGTGCCAGCAGTTTAGATGTGGGAACTGAAGCTTTCTTT
CASSLDVGTEAFF
>TRBD1|TRBV3-1/TRBV3-2|TRBJ1-2|-
TGTGCCAGCAGCCCAGAGACAGGGGGCGGGTATGGCTACACCTTC
CASSPETGGGYGYTF
>-|TRBV7-9|TRBJ1-4|-
TGTGCCAGCAGCTTAGTCTCTGGGGCGGATGAAAAACTGTTTTTT
CASSLVSGADEKLFF
>TRBD2|TRBV5-1|TRBJ2-1|-
TGCGCCAGCAGTGAGCTAGCGGGAGATTCAGCTGAGCAGTTCTTC
CASSELAGDSAEQFF
>-|TRBV7-6|TRBJ1-4|-
TGTGCCAGCAGCGCCGTCGGGGGAGCGGGGGAAAAACTGTTTTTT
CASSAVGGAGEKLFF
>-|TRBV6-2/TRBV6-3|TRBJ1-1|-
TGTGCCAGCAGTACACTATTAAGGAGCACTGAAGCTTTCTTT
CASSTLLRSTEAFF
>-|TRBV19|TRBJ1-2|-
TGTGCCAGTAGCAGAGAGAAGGGGCGCGGCTACACCTTC
CASSREKGRGYTF